The TCR beta chain under discussion was sequenced for a study of blood T cell repertoires in COVID-19. Study overall: The United States, Italy and Spain supplied acute and convalescent COVID-19 samples. Nucleic acid was either cDNA or gDNA, and it came from T cells, B-cell-depleted T cells, or PBMCs.

The V gene's germline CDR1 is MDHEN and CDR2 SYDVKM. This CDR3 comprises 18 residues. V lost 3 bases and J lost 2; bases outside the gene matches: 12. Clones were read by immunoSEQ multiplex PCR, and TCRdb kept only the in-frame ones, dropping some. Among a few hundred thousand clones listed, roughly nine tenths were seen once. Recruitment covered roughly 24 US areas and drew participants whose ages spanned about 18 to 100 years. Assignments of participants to cohorts depended upon their own reported clinical history. The rearrangement joins TRBV28 to TRBJ2-3, with 9 positions matching TRBD1. Sequencing was done on a sample of PBMCs or T cells enriched from blood (not recorded which). The clonotype was recovered from a woman aged 45-59 years who had been exposed to COVID-19. In DNA, the CDR3 is TGTGCCAGCAGTTTTTTACCTTTCTTACAGGGGGCCACAGATACGCAGTATTTT. As protein: CASSFLPFLQGATDTQYF.